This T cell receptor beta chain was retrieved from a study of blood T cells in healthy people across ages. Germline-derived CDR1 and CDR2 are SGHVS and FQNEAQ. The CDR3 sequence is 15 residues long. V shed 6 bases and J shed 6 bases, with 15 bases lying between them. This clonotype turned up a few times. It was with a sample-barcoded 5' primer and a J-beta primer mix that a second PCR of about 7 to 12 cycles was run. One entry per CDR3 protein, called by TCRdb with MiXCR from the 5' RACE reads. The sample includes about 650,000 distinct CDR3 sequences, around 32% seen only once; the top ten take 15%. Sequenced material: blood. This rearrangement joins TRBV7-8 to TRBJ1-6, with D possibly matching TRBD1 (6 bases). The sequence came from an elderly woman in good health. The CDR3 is CASRSTGASNSPLHF. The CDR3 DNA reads TGTGCCAGCAGATCGACGGGGGCGAGTAATTCACCCCTCCACTTT.